This T cell receptor beta chain was profiled in a study of technical replicates of blood from several donors. The method was immunoSEQ multiplex PCR; TCRdb's version includes in-frame clones alone and lacks a portion of them. Of roughly 59,000 clones in the sample, around 87% were seen once. Between the trimmed V and J ends, which lost 1 base and 2 bases, there was a span of 11 bases. There are 15 residues in the CDR3. The germline gives CDR1 KGHSH, CDR2 LQKENI. Sequenced sample: PBMCs. This clonotype originated in a human donor in good health. Some clones in this sample may be carry-over from other donors' samples. V gene TRBV18 combines with J gene TRBJ1-2, with a tentative D call TRBD1 (6 bases). The CDR3 coding sequence is TGTGCCAGCTCACCACTAGGGACAACGAACTATGGCTACACCTTC. Protein: CASSPLGTTNYGYTF.